This record looks at one T cell receptor (beta chain) sequence and its context. Using immunoSEQ multiplex PCR, the repertoire was profiled, and TCRdb retains in-frame clones only, with some absent. Among 25,000 to 30,000 clones listed, 70% to 85% were seen once. This sample was included in a study of PD-1 blockade in mismatch repair-deficient tumors. V dropped 4 bases and J dropped 5; count of bases not matched to a gene: 5. Germline CDR1 reads SGHTA; CDR2 reads FQGTGA. The length of the CDR3 is 16 residues. The material sequenced was PBMCs, taken before pembrolizumab treatment. The receptor was isolated from an adult with mismatch repair-deficient cancer. V is TRBV7-3 and J is TRBJ2-3, with 14 nucleotides matching TRBD2. The CDR3 DNA sequence: TGTGCCAGCAGCTCTCTAGGGACTAGCGGGAGAGATACGCAGTATTTT. Its protein is CASSSLGTSGRDTQYF.